This record looks at one T cell receptor (beta chain) sequence and its context. Its target is unknown. This record belongs to a study of post-analysis software for immune sequencing data. Study summary: The study covered relapsing-remitting, secondary progressive and progressive-relapsing courses of multiple sclerosis.

The study's findings and limits: Controls showed lower frequencies than patients for 4 or 5 TRBV segments, and TRBV5-6, TRBV5-1 and TRBV20-1 were among these. There was significantly lower normalized Chao1 diversity in multiple sclerosis patients than in controls. Samples sharing a preparation batch grouped tightly together when assessed by F measure.

The germline gives CDR1 SNHLY, CDR2 FYNNEI. This CDR3 has 15 amino acids. The germline V and J ends were trimmed by 6 bases and 1 base, with 10 bases remaining between them. The authors incorporated unique molecular identifiers into the TCR beta cDNA libraries. Via MiXCR, TCRdb re-called the PCR reads, giving one row per CDR3 protein. The top ten clones hold roughly 5% of a sample with 750,000 to 950,000 distinct CDR3 sequences, about half of them seen once. Sample: blood. The chain carries TRBV2 and TRBJ2-6, with D unresolved. The receptor comes from a girl aged 10 to 17 with multiple sclerosis. DNA for the CDR3: TGTGCCAGCAGAGCCACACCATCTGGGGCCAACGTCCTGACTTTC. It yields the protein CASRATPSGANVLTF.